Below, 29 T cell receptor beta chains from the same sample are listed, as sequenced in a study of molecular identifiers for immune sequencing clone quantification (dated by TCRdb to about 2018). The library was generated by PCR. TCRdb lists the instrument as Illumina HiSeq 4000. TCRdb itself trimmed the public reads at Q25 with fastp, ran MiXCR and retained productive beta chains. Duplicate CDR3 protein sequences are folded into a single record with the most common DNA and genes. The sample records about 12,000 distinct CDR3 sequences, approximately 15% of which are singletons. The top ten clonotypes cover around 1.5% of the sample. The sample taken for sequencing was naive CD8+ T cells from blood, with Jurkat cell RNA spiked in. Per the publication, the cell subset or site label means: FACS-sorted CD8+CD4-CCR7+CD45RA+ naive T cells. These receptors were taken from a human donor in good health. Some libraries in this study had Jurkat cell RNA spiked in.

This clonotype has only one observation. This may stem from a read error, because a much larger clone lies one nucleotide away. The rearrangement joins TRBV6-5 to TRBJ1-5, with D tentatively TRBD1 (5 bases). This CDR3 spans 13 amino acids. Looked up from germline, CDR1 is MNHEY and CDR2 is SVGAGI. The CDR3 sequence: CASSYLREGPQRF. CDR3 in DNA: TGTGCCAGCAGTTACTTGCGGGAGGGGCCCCAGCGTTTT.

CDR3 sequence (DNA): TGTGCCAGTAGTATAGTGGGGGGGGACTGGGCCAAAAACATTCAGTACTTC. It codes for CASSIVGGDWAKNIQYF. The rearrangement links TRBV19 to TRBJ2-4, with 7 bases aligning to TRBD2. The CDR3 consists of 17 residues. Per the germline V gene, CDR1 is LNHDA and CDR2 is SQIVND (reference sequence). V dropped 1 base and J dropped 1; count of bases not matched to a gene: 7.

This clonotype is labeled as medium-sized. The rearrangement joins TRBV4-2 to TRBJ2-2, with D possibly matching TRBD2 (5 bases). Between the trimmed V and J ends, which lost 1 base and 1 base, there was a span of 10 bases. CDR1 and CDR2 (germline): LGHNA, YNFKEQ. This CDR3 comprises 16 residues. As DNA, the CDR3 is TGTGCCAGCAGCCAAGGGAGGAGTGTGAACACCGGGGAGCTGTTTTTT. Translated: CASSQGRSVNTGELFF.

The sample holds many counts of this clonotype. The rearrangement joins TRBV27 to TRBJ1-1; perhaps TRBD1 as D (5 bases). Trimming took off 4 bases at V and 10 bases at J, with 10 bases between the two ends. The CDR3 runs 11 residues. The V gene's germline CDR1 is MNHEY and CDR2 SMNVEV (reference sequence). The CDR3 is CASSSAGTAFF. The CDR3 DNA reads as TGTGCCAGCAGTTCCGCAGGGACAGCTTTCTTT.

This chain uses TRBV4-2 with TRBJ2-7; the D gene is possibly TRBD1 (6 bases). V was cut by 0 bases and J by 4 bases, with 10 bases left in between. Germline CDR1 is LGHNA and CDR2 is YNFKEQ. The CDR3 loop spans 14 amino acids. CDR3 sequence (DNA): TGTGCCAGCAGCCAAGAACTGGGACAATACGAGCAGTACTTC. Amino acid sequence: CASSQELGQYEQYF.

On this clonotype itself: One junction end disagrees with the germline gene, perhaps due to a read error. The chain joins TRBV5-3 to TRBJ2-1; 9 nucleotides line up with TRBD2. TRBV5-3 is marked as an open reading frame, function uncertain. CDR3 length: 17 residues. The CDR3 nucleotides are TGTGCCAGCAGCTGGGAAGGACTAGCGACAACCTACAATGAGCAGTTCTTC. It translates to CASSWEGLATTYNEQFF.

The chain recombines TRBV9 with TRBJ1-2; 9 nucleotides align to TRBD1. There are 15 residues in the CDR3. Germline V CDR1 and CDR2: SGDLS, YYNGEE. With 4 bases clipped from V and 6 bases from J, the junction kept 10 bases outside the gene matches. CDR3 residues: CASSPRDRELNGYTF. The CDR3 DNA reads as TGTGCCAGCAGCCCTCGGGACAGGGAATTGAATGGCTACACCTTC.

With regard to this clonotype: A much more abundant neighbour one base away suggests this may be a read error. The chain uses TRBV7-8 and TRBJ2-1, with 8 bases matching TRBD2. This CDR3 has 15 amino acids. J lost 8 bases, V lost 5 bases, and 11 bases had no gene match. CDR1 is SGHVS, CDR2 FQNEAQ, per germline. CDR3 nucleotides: TGTGCCAGCAGCCTTCGTCCGGGAGGGATCGATGAGCAGTTCTTC. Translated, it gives CASSLRPGGIDEQFF.

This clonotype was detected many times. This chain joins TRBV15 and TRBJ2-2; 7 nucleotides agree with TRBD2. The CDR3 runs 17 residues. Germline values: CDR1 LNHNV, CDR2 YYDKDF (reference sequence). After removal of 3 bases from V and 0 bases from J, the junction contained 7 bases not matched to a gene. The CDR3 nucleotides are TGTGCCACCAGCAGGCCGCGGGGGAGGGCGAACACCGGGGAGCTGTTTTTT. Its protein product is CATSRPRGRANTGELFF.

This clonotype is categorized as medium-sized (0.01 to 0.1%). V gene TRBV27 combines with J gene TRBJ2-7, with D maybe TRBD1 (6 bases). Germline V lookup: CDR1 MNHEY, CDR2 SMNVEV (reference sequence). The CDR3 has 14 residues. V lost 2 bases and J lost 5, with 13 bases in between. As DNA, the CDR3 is TGTGCCAGCAGTTTAACCGGGACACGGCACGAGCAGTACTTC. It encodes CASSLTGTRHEQYF.

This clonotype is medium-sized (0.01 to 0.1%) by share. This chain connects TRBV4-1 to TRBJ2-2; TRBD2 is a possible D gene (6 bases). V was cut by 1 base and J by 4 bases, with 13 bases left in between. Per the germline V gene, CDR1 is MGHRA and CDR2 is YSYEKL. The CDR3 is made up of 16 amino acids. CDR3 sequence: CASSQVAEQPTGELFF. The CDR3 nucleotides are TGCGCCAGCAGCCAAGTAGCGGAGCAGCCCACCGGGGAGCTGTTTTTT.

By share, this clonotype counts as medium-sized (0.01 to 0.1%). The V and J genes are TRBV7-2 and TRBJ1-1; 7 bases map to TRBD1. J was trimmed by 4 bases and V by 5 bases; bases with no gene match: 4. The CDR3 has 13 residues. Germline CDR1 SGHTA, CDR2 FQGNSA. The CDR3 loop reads CASSRQGGTEAFF. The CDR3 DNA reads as TGTGCCAGCAGCCGACAGGGCGGCACTGAAGCTTTCTTT. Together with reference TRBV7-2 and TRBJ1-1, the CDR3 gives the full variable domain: GAGVSQSPSNKVTEKGKDVELRCDPISGHTALYWYRQSLGQGLEFLIYFQGNSAPDKSGLPSDRFSAERTGGSVSTLTIQRTQQEDSAVYLCASSRQGGTEAFFGQGTRLTVV.

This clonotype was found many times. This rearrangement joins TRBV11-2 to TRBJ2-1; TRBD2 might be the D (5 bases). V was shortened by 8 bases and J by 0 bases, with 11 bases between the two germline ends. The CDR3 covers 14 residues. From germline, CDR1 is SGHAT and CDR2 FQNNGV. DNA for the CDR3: TGTGCCAGCCTAGAGGGAAACTCCTACAATGAGCAGTTCTTC. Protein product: CASLEGNSYNEQFF.

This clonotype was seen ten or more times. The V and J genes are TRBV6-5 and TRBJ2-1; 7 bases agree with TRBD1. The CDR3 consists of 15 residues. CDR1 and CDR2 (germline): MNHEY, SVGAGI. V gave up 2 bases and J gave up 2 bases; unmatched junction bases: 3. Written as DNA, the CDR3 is TGTGCCAGCAGTTACGGGACAGCCCCCTACAATGAGCAGTTCTTC. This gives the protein CASSYGTAPYNEQFF.

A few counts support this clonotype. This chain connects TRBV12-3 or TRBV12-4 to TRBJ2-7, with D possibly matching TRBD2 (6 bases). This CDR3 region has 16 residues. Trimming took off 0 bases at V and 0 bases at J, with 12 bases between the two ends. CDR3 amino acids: CASSLAPGDSSYEQYF. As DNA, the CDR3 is TGTGCCAGCAGTTTAGCGCCGGGAGACAGCTCCTACGAGCAGTACTTC.

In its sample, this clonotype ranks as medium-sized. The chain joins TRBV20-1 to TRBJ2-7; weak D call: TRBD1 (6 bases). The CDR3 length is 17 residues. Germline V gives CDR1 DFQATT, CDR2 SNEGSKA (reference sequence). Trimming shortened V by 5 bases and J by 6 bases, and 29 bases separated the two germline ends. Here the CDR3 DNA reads TGCAGTGCTCCGGCGAAGGGGGAATCCCATCTTCCGGGCGAGCAGTACTTC. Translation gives CSAPAKGESHLPGEQYF.

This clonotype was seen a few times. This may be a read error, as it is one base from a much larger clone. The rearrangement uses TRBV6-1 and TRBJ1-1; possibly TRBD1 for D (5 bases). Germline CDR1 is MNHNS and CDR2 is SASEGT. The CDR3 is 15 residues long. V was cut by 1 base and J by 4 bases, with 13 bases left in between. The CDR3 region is CASSEVTALSTEAFF. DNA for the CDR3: TGTGCCAGCAGTGAAGTGACAGCTTTGAGCACTGAAGCTTTCTTT.

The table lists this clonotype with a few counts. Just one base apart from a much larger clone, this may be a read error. The CDR3 loop reads CAWNVLYPNTGELFF. The CDR3 DNA reads as TGTGCCTGGAATGTACTTTACCCGAACACCGGGGAGCTGTTTTTT. The chain recombines TRBV30 with TRBJ2-2; D remains unclear. V lost 4 bases and J 0 bases, leaving 12 bases between the germline ends. CDR1 and CDR2 (germline): GTSNPN, SVGIG (reference sequence). This CDR3 comprises 15 residues.

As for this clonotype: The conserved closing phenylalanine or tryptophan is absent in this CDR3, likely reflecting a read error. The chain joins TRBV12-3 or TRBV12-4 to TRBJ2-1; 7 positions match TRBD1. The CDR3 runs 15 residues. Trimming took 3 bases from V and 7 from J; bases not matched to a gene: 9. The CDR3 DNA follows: TGTGCCAGCAGTTTCGCCACAGGGGCGGATAATGAGCAGTTCTCC. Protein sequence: CASSFATGADNEQFS.

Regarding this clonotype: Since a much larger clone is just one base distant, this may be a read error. CDR3 DNA: TGTGCCTGGAGCGGACCAGCCTACGAGCTGTACTTC. This sequence encodes CAWSGPAYELYF. The V call is TRBV30, the J call TRBJ2-7, with unresolved D. CDR3 size: 12 residues. Germline CDR1 and CDR2: GTSNPN and SVGIG (reference sequence).

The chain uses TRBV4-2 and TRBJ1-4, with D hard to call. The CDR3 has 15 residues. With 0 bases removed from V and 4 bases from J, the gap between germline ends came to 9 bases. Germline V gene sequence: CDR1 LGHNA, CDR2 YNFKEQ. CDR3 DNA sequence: TGTGCCAGCAGCCAAGAAGTACTGATTAATGAAAAACTGTTTTTT. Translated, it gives CASSQEVLINEKLFF.

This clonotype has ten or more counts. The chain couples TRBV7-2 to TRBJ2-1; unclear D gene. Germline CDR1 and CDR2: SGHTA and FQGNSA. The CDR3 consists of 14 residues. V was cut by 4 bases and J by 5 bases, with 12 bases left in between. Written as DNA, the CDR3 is TGTGCCAGCAGCTCTGAAGCACGGGACAATGAGCAGTTCTTC. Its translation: CASSSEARDNEQFF.

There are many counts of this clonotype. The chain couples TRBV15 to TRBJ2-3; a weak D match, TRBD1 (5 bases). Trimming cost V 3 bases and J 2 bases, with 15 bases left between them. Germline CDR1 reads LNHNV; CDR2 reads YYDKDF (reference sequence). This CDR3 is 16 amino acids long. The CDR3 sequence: CATSSEPGLVTDTQYF. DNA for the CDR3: TGTGCCACCAGCAGTGAACCAGGGTTAGTCACAGATACGCAGTATTTT.

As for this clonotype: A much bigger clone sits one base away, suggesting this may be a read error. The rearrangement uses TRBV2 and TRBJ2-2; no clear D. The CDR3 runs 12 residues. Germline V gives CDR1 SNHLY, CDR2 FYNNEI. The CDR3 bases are TGTGCCGGCAGTGAAAGGTCCGGGGAGCTGTTTTTT. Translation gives CAGSERSGELFF.

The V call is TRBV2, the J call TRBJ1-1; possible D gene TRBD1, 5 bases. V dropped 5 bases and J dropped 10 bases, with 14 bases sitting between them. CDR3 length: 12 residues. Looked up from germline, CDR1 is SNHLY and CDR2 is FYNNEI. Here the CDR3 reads CASSPQGLGAFF. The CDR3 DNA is TGTGCCAGCAGTCCCCAGGGACTGGGAGCTTTCTTT.

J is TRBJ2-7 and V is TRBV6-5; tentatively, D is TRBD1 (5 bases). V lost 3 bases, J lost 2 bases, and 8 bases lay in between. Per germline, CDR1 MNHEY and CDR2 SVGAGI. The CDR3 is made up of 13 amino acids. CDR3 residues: CASSYSGTYEQYF. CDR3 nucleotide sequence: TGTGCCAGCAGTTATTCAGGGACCTACGAGCAGTACTTC.

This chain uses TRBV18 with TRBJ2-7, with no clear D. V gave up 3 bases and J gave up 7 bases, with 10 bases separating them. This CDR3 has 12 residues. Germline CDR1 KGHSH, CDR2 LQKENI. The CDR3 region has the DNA TGTGCCAGCTCACCGGAAGGTGGGGAGCAGTACTTC. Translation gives CASSPEGGEQYF.

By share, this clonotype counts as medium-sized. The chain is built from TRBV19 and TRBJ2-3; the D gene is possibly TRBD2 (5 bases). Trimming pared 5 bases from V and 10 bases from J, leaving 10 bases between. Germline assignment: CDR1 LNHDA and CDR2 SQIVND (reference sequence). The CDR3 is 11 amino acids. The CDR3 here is CASSGLRAQYF. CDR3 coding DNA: TGTGCCAGTAGTGGGTTGAGGGCGCAGTATTTT.

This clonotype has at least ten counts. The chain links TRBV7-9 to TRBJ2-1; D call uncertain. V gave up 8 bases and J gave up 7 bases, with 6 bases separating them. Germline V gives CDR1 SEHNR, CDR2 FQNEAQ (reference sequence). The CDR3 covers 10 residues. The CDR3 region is CASGRNEQFF. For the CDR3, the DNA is TGTGCCAGCGGACGAAATGAGCAGTTCTTC.